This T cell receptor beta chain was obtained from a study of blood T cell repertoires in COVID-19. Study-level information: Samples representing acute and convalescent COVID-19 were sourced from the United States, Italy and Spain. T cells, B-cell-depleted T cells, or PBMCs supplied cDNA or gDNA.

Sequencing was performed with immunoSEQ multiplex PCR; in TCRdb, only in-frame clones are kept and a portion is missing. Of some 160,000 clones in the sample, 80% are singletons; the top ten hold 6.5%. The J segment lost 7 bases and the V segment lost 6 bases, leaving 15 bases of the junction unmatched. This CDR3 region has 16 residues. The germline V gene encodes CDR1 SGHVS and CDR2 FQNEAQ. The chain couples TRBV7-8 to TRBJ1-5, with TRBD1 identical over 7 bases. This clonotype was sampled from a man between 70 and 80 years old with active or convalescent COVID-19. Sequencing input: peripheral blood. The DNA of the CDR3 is TGTGCCAGCAGTTTGACCGGGACAGCCGCCCCCCAGCCCCAGCATTTT. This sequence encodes CASSLTGTAAPQPQHF.